The present T cell receptor beta chain was sequenced within a study of blood T cell repertoires in COVID-19. About the study: Sources were T cells, B-cell-depleted T cells, or PBMCs; the material itself was cDNA or gDNA.

Seattle's enrolled individuals joined amid active infection and were then monitored longitudinally. The repertoire was sequenced with immunoSEQ multiplex PCR; TCRdb's copy has only in-frame clones and lacks some. The sample yields 70,000 to 90,000 clones, approximately 86% seen once. Germline CDR1 MNHNY, CDR2 SVGAGI (reference sequence). The CDR3 is 15 amino acids. The ends lost 6 bases at V and 14 bases at J; junction bases unmatched: 21. This chain links TRBV6-6 with TRBJ1-2, with 7 bases fitting TRBD1. The sequence was collected from an elderly man with COVID-19, enrolled during active disease. Sample: peripheral blood. CDR3 loop: CASRPPGTRGPLWTF. The CDR3 DNA follows: TGTGCCAGCAGGCCCCCCGGGACAAGGGGGCCTTTGTGGACCTTC.